This passage covers 18 T cell receptor beta chains from one sample sequenced in a study of identifying expanded T cells in peripheral blood. Sequencing was performed with immunoSEQ multiplex PCR; in TCRdb, only in-frame clones are kept and a portion is missing. The sample comprises about 81,000 clones, roughly 84% of which are singletons, and about 20% rests with the top ten. Sequencing was carried out using blood. These receptors all come from a person aged 18 to 75 in good health.

This clone was seen a handful of times. V is TRBV5-1 and J is TRBJ2-2, with 8 bases fitting TRBD1. Germline CDR1 SGHRS, CDR2 YFSETQ. The CDR3 is made up of 16 amino acids. The V segment lost 6 bases and the J segment 1 base; nucleotides outside the gene matches: 8. DNA of the CDR3: TGCGCCAGCAACCTGGCCGGGACAGGGAACACCGGGGAGCTGTTTTTT. Protein sequence: CASNLAGTGNTGELFF.

The rearrangement uses TRBV7-9 and TRBJ1-1, with D tentatively TRBD1 (5 bases). Trimming stripped 1 base from V and 4 bases from J, with 13 bases between. The germline CDR1 and CDR2 sequences are SEHNR and FQNEAQ (reference sequence). The CDR3 runs to 15 residues. The CDR3 DNA reads as TGTGCCAGCAGCTTAGATCCCAGGGTTAGCACTGAAGCTTTCTTT. Protein sequence: CASSLDPRVSTEAFF.

The CDR3 nucleotides are TGTGCCAGTAAACAAGGGCCGTCTCCCAATTATGGCTACACCTTC. Protein sequence: CASKQGPSPNYGYTF. This rearrangement joins TRBV19 to TRBJ1-2; no clear D. V was cut by 7 bases and J by 5 bases, with 20 bases left in between. CDR3 length: 15 residues. Germline values: CDR1 LNHDA, CDR2 SQIVND (reference sequence).

In this sample, this clone turned up once. The chain couples TRBV6-1 to TRBJ2-7; TRBD2 aligns across 12 bases. The trim removed 2 bases at V and 8 bases at J, leaving 4 bases unmatched. The length of the CDR3 is 14 residues. Germline assignment: CDR1 MNHNS and CDR2 SASEGT. CDR3 sequence (DNA): TGTGCCAGCAGTGAATTACTAGCGGGAGGCAAGCAGTACTTC. As protein: CASSELLAGGKQYF.

This chain joins TRBV7-2 and TRBJ2-7; no firm D call. V was cut by 4 bases and J by 4 bases, with 5 bases left in between. The germline V gene has CDR1 SGHTA and CDR2 FQGNSA. CDR3 size: 11 residues. CDR3 in DNA: TGTGCCAGCAGCTCGGCATACGAGCAGTACTTC. It specifies CASSSAYEQYF.

V is TRBV19 and J is TRBJ2-7; 11 bases agree with TRBD2. With V trimmed by 4 bases and J by 0 bases, 14 bases remained unmatched. Germline CDR1 reads LNHDA; CDR2 reads SQIVND (reference sequence). This CDR3 contains 19 residues. DNA of the CDR3: TGTGCCAGTAGTACTGGGGACCCGGGACTAGCGGAATTCTCCTACGAGCAGTACTTC. It is translated as CASSTGDPGLAEFSYEQYF.

This sequence joins TRBV18 and TRBJ1-1, with no clear D. The CDR3 is 15 residues long. V was clipped by 4 bases and J by 4 bases, with 16 bases between them. Germline-derived CDR1 and CDR2 are KGHSH and LQKENI. The CDR3 nucleotides are TGTGCCAGCTCACTAGAGACGGTCCTCATCACTGAAGCTTTCTTT. Protein product: CASSLETVLITEAFF.

The rearrangement links TRBV4-3 to TRBJ1-4, with a weak D call TRBD1 (5 bases). The germline V gene has CDR1 LGHNA and CDR2 YSLEER. Trimming pared 4 bases from V and 5 bases from J, leaving 11 bases between. This CDR3 contains 14 residues. CDR3 region: CASSLGRGNEKLFF. CDR3 nucleotide sequence: TGCGCCAGCAGCCTAGGACGGGGGAATGAAAAACTGTTTTTT.

The CDR3 DNA is TGTGCCAGCTTCCAAAGACAGGGGGCGGGCCAAGAGACCCAGTACTTC. Translation gives CASFQRQGAGQETQYF. The chain links TRBV18 to TRBJ2-5; TRBD1 aligns across 10 bases. This CDR3 comprises 16 residues. Germline CDR1 reads KGHSH; CDR2 reads LQKENI. V was clipped by 7 bases and J by 1 base; unmatched bases: 9.

This chain uses TRBV5-1 with TRBJ2-5, with 7 bases matching TRBD1. The germline V gene has CDR1 SGHRS and CDR2 YFSETQ. The J segment lost 3 bases and the V segment lost 4 bases, leaving 9 bases of the junction unmatched. There are 15 residues in the CDR3. This CDR3 reads CASSTLRQGEETQYF. In nucleotides, the CDR3 is TGCGCCAGCAGCACCCTACGACAGGGAGAAGAGACCCAGTACTTC.

The rearrangement links TRBV10-2 to TRBJ1-1; D unclear. Germline values: CDR1 WSHSY, CDR2 SAAADI. The CDR3 consists of 13 residues. The germline V and J ends were trimmed by 7 bases and 5 bases, with 14 bases remaining between them. The CDR3 coding sequence is TGCGCCAGCAAGGAAGCAATAGGAACTGAAGCTTTCTTT. The encoded protein is CASKEAIGTEAFF.

The gene calls are TRBV19 and TRBJ2-1, with 8 bases matching TRBD2. Germline values: CDR1 LNHDA, CDR2 SQIVND (reference sequence). The CDR3 runs to 14 residues. With 6 bases clipped from V and 8 bases from J, the junction kept 9 bases outside the gene matches. CDR3 amino acids: CASSLTSEVDEQFF. In DNA form, the CDR3 reads TGTGCCAGTAGCTTGACTAGCGAGGTGGATGAGCAGTTCTTC.

The V call is TRBV12-2, the J call TRBJ2-1; the table calls TRBD2, which could not be checked here. TRBV12-2 is labeled a pseudogene. The CDR3 extends over 16 amino acids. CDR3 coding DNA: TGTGCAAGTCGAGCCCCTAGCGATATATTCTACAATGAGCAGTTCTTC. Translation: CASRAPSDIFYNEQFF.

V is TRBV30 and J is TRBJ2-2, with 7 bases lining up with TRBD1. CDR3 size: 15 residues. The germline V gene encodes CDR1 GTSNPN and CDR2 SVGIG (reference sequence). Losses at the gene ends were 0 bases for V and 7 bases for J; bases not matched to a gene: 8. The CDR3 bases are TGTGCCTGGAGTGTACTTGAGGGGGCGGGCGGGGAGCTGTTTTTT. Amino acids: CAWSVLEGAGGELFF. The full variable domain, completed using reference TRBV30 and TRBJ2-2, is SQTIHQWPATLVQPVGSPLSLECTVEGTSNPNLYWYRQAAGRGLQLLFYSVGIGQISSEVPQNLSASRPQDRQFILSSKKLLLSDSGFYLCAWSVLEGAGGELFFGEGSRLTVL.

This chain uses TRBV2 with TRBJ2-1, with no clear D. V lost 6 bases, J lost 1 base, and 13 bases lay in between. The CDR3 spans 15 residues. The germline V gene has CDR1 SNHLY and CDR2 FYNNEI. The CDR3 loop is CASRASYLSYNEQFF. The CDR3 coding sequence is TGTGCCAGCAGGGCATCGTACCTTTCCTACAATGAGCAGTTCTTC.

The chain uses TRBV27 and TRBJ2-7; a weak D match, TRBD1 (6 bases). This CDR3 comprises 15 residues. V was trimmed by 1 base and J by 4 bases, leaving 14 bases between them. CDR1 is MNHEY and CDR2 is SMNVEV in the germline V gene (reference sequence). CDR3 residues: CASSLLAGRGYEQYF. The CDR3 bases are TGTGCCAGCAGTTTATTGGCCGGCAGGGGATACGAGCAGTACTTC.

This chain connects TRBV7-3 to TRBJ2-1; 12 nucleotides line up with TRBD2. Germline values: CDR1 SGHTA, CDR2 FQGTGA. CDR3 size: 15 residues. The trim removed 5 bases at V and 10 bases at J, leaving 9 bases unmatched. In nucleotides, the CDR3 is TGTGCCAGCAGCCAGGGACTAGCGGGTTCATTCGAGCAGTTCTTC. Translated: CASSQGLAGSFEQFF.

The chain is built from TRBV4-3 and TRBJ2-1, with a weak D call TRBD2 (5 bases). This CDR3 comprises 16 residues. Germline V gene sequence: CDR1 LGHNA, CDR2 YSLEER. With 4 bases removed from V and 12 bases from J, the gap between germline ends came to 25 bases. Written as DNA, the CDR3 is TGCGCCAGCAGCCTTAGTTTGATAGCCCCCTCTCGGGGGCAGTTCTTC. Amino acids: CASSLSLIAPSRGQFF.